Its frequency marks the clone carrying this T cell receptor beta chain as medium-sized (0.01 to 0.1%). Its antigen is currently unknown. In germline, CDR1 is SQVTM, CDR2 ANQGSEA. CDR3 size: 11 residues. Every individual CD8+ T cell subset underwent sorting in triplicate at approximately 280,000 cells apiece. The data stem from a study of CXCR3-negative and CXCR3-positive naive CD8 T cells. Whole-study results and caveats: Naive CXCR3-negative and CXCR3-positive cells had similar TRBV-TRBJ usage; memory differed. The study found more hydrophobic TRB CDR3s in CXCR3-positive naive cells than in CXCR3-negative naive cells.

Researchers prepared the TRB cDNA libraries using 5' RACE with UMI labels. TCRdb reworked the 5' RACE reads into one entry per CDR3 protein, no DNA. This sample's table has under 7,000 distinct CDR3 sequences. This sequence joins TRBV29-1 and TRBJ2-7; TCRdb names TRBD1, which stays unverified in the absence of DNA. The material sequenced was naive CXCR3+ CD8+ T cells from blood. The subset here: CD45RO-CCR7+CD27+CD95- naive CD8+ T cells expressing CXCR3 (TNR3+). This TCR was sampled from a human donor in good health. Some clones in this sample may be carry-over from other donors' samples. This CDR3 reads CSVETGGEQYF.